This T cell receptor beta chain emerged from a study of CXCR3-negative and CXCR3-positive naive CD8 T cells (dated by TCRdb to between 2018 and 2021). Study-wide context: About 135 million TRB reads were obtained in total, roughly 1.5 +/- 0.3 million reads per library. Data from about ten donors, pooled across two independent experiments, went into the diversity and physicochemical repertoire analyses. The TRBV-TRBJ cluster analysis covered naive subsets from 5 donors and memory cells from 3 donors. Points the paper makes about the study in general: Comparably high repertoire diversity was found in both naive subsets, whereas much lower repertoire diversity was found in memory CD8+ T cells. Because CXCR3 expression was partially decreased after cryopreservation, freshly isolated PBMCs were used for most assays. TRB CDR3s from CXCR3-positive naive cells showed higher hydrophobicity (lower Kidera factor 4), lower energy, and higher strength and volume indices than CXCR3-negative naive cells. Because surface CD5, which is linked to self-reactivity in mice, was comparable between the naive subsets, TCR interaction strength was also inferred from TRB CDR3 physicochemical properties. Naive CXCR3-negative and CXCR3-positive cells from the same donor showed similar TRBV-TRBJ usage, whereas memory cells showed distinct patterns.

The germline V gene (reference sequence) gives CDR1 as MNHEY and CDR2 as SMNVEV. Including the terminal cysteine and phenylalanine, the CDR3 comprises 13 residues. No DNA is recorded. Sequencing used a NextSeq 550. The Human TCR Profiling Kit (MiLaboratory) was used to prepare UMI-labeled 5' RACE TRB cDNA libraries. The full amount of extracted RNA was used for cDNA synthesis, and the full amount of resulting cDNA was used for PCR amplification. Libraries were prepared in parallel with an identical number of PCR cycles. Per the original workflow: With a minimum of two reads required per UMI, MIGEC and MiXCR pulled out about 50,000 +/- 10,000 unique UMI-labeled TRB cDNA molecules from each library. On average, each library contained approximately 40,000 +/- 10,000 functional in-frame TRB CDR3 nucleotide clonotypes without stop codons. After downsampling to 5000 UMI-labeled TRB molecules per sample, diversity metrics, including normalized Shannon-Wiener and Chao1, were computed in VDJtools. Clonotype-size-weighted physicochemical properties of the central five CDR3 residues (interaction energy, strength, volume and Kidera factor 4) were computed in VDJtools. After reprocessing by TCRdb, each CDR3 protein sequence is one entry, and no DNA is given. The authors' filters were not applied to this entry. The table for this sample lists over 80,000 distinct CDR3 sequences. The ten largest account for about 1.4% of the sample.

In regard to this clonotype: Its antigen is still unknown.

Each CD8+ T cell subset was flow-sorted in triplicate, and 300,000 cells per subset were placed directly into RLT lysis buffer. To keep memory contaminants out, a stringent definition of naive CD8+ T cells was applied: CD45RO-CCR7+CD27+CD95-. Peripheral blood mononuclear cells were isolated from buffy coats using standard density gradient centrifugation. Naive CXCR3-negative and CXCR3-positive CD8+ T cells were flow-sorted on a FACSAria III. An RNeasy Mini Kit was used to extract total RNA from the sorted cells. The TCR sequence derives from a human donor in good health. Some clones in this sample may be carry-over from other donors' samples. The specimen was naive CXCR3- CD8+ T cells from blood. The cell subset or site label here, explained by the study, means: CD45RO-CCR7+CD27+CD95- naive CD8+ T cells lacking CXCR3 (TNR3-). Here the chain combines TRBV27 and TRBJ2-7. The CDR3 region: CASSYEVNYEQYF.